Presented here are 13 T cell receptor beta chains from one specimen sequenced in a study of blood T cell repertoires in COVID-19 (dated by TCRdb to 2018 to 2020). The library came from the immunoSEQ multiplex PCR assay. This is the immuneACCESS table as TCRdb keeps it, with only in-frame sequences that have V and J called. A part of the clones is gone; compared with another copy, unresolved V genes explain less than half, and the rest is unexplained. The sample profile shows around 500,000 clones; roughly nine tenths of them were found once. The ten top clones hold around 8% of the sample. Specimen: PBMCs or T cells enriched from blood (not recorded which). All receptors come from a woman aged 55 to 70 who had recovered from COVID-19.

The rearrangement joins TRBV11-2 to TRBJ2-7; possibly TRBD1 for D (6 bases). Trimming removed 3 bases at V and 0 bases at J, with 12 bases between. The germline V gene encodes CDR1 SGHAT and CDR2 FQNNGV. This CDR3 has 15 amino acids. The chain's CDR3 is CASSFSTGDSYEQYF. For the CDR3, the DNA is TGTGCCAGCAGCTTCTCGACAGGTGACTCCTACGAGCAGTACTTC.

The CDR3 coding sequence is TGTGCCAGCTCACAACGGACTAGCGGGGGGGTCTACAATGAGCAGTTCTTC. Encoded protein: CASSQRTSGGVYNEQFF. The V and J genes are TRBV18 and TRBJ2-1; 15 positions agree with TRBD2. With V trimmed by 4 bases and J by 3 bases, 4 bases remained unmatched. The length of the CDR3 is 17 residues. Germline loops: CDR1 KGHSH, CDR2 LQKENI.

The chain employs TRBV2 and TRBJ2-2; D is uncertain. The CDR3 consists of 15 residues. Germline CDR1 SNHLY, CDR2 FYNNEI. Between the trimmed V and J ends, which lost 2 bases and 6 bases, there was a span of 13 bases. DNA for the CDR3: TGTGCCAGCAGTGAACTCGTTGTACGGGCCGGGGAGCTGTTTTTT. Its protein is CASSELVVRAGELFF.

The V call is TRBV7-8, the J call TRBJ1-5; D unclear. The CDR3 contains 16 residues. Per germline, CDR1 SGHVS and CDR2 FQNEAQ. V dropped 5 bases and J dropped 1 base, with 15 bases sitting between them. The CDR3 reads CASSPGGRMSNQPQHF. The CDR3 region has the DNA TGTGCCAGCAGCCCAGGAGGACGGATGAGCAATCAGCCCCAGCATTTT.

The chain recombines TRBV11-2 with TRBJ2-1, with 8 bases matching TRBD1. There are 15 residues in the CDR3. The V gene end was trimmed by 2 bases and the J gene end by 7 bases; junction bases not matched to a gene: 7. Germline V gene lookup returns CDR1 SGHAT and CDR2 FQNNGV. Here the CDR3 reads CASSLRDRGKNEQFF. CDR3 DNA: TGTGCCAGCAGCTTAAGAGACAGGGGAAAGAATGAGCAGTTCTTC.

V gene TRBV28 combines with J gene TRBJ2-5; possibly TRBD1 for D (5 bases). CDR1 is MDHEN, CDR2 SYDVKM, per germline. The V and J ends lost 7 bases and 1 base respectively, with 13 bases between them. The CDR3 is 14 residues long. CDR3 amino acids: CASTLTAAQETQYF. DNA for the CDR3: TGTGCCAGCACCCTGACAGCCGCCCAAGAGACCCAGTACTTC. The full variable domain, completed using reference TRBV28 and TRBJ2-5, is DVKVTQSSRYLVKRTGEKVFLECVQDMDHENMFWYRQDPGLGLRLIYFSYDVKMKEKGDIPEGYSVSREKKERFSLILESASTNQTSMYLCASTLTAAQETQYFGPGTRLLVL.

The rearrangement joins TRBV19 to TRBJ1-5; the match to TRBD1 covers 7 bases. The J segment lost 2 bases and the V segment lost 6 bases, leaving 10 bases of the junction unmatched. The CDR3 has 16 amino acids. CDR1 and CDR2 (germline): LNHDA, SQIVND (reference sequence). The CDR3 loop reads CASRTGIRSGNQPQHF. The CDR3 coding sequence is TGTGCCAGTAGGACAGGGATCCGTTCCGGCAATCAGCCCCAGCATTTT.

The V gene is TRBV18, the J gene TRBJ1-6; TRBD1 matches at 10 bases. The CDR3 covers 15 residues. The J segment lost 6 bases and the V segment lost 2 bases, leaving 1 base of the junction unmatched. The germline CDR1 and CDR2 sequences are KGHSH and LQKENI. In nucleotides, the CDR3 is TGTGCCAGCTCACCATGGGACAGGGGTAATTCACCCCTCCACTTT. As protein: CASSPWDRGNSPLHF.

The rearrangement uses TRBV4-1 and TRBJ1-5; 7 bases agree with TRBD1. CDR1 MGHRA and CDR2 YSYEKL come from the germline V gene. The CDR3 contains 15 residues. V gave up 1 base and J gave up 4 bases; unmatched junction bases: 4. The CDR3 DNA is TGCGCCAGCAGCCAAGGAGACAGGGCTAATCAGCCCCAGCATTTT. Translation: CASSQGDRANQPQHF.

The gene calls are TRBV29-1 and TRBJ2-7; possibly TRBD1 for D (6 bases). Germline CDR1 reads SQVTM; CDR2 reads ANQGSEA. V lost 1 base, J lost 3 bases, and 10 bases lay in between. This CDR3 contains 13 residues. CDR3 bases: TGCAGCGTTGAAGTGCACAGGGACTACGAGCAGTACTTC. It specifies CSVEVHRDYEQYF.

This chain's CDR3 is CASRRTGDFEKLFF. For the CDR3, the DNA is TGTGCCAGCAGGAGGACAGGGGATTTTGAAAAACTGTTTTTT. The chain employs TRBV2 and TRBJ1-4; 9 nucleotides line up with TRBD1. The CDR3 has 14 amino acids. The J segment lost 7 bases and the V segment lost 6 bases, leaving 6 bases of the junction unmatched. The germline V gene has CDR1 SNHLY and CDR2 FYNNEI.

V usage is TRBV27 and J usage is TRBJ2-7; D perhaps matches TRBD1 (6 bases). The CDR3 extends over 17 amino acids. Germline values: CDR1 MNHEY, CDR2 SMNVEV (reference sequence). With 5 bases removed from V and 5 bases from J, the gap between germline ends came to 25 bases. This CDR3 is CASSLKPTGTLRDEQYV. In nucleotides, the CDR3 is TGTGCCAGCAGTCTCAAACCGACAGGCACACTTAGGGACGAGCAGTACGTC.

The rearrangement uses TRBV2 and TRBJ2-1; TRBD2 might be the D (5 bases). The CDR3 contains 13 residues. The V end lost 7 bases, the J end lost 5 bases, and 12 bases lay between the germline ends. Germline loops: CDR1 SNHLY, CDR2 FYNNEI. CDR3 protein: CASKLAPNNEQFF. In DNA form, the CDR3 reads TGTGCCAGCAAGCTAGCCCCTAACAATGAGCAGTTCTTC.